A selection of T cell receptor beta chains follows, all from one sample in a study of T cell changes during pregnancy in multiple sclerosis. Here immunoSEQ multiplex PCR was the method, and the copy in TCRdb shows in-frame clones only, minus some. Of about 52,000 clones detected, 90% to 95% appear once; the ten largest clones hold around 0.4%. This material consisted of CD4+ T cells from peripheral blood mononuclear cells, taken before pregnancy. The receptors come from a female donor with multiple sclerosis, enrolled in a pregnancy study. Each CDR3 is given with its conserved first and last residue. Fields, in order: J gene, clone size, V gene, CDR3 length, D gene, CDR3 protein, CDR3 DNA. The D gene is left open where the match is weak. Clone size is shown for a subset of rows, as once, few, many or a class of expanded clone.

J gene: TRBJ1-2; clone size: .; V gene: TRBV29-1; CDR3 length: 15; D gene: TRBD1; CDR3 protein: CSVENLARGPSGYTF; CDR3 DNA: TGCAGCGTTGAAAACTTGGCCAGGGGGCCAAGTGGCTACACCTTC
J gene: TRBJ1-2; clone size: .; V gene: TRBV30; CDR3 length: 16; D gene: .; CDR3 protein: CAWSVGGGGGNYGYTF; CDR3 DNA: TGTGCCTGGAGTGTGGGAGGGGGGGGTGGGAACTATGGCTACACCTTC
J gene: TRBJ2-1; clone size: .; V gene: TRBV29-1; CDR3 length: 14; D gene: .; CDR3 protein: CSAPRAGNHNEQFF; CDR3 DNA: TGCAGCGCCCCACGTGCGGGGAACCACAATGAGCAGTTCTTC
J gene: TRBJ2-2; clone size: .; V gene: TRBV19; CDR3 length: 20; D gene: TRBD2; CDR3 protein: CASSLRLAGGPSGNTGELFF; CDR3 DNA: TGTGCCAGTAGTCTCAGACTAGCGGGAGGGCCATCGGGGAACACCGGGGAGCTGTTTTTT
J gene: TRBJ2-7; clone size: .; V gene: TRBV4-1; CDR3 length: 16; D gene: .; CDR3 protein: CASSQSPRLDTYEQYF; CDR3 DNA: TGCGCCAGCAGCCAATCGCCCAGACTGGATACCTACGAGCAGTACTTC
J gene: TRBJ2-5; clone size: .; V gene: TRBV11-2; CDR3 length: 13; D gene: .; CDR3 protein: CASSLELVGTQYF; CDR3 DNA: TGTGCCAGCAGCTTAGAGTTGGTCGGGACCCAGTACTTC
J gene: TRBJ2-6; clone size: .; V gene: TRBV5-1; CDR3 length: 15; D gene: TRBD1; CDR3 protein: CASTMTGTGANVLTF; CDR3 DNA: TGCGCCAGCACCATGACAGGGACTGGGGCCAACGTCCTGACTTTC
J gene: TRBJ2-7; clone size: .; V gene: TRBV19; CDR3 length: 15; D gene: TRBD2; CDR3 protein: CASRLLAGGGGEQYF; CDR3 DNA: TGTGCCAGTAGGCTTCTAGCGGGAGGAGGCGGCGAGCAGTACTTC
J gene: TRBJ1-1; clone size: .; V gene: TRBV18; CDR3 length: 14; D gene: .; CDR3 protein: CASSLKGEGTEAFF; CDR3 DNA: TGTGCCAGCTCACTAAAGGGGGAGGGGACTGAAGCTTTCTTT
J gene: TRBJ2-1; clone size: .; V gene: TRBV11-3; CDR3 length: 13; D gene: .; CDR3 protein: CASSLERANEQFF; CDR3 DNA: TGTGCCAGCAGCTTAGAGCGGGCCAATGAGCAGTTCTTC
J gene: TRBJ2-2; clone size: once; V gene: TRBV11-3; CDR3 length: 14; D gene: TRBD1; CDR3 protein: CASRKGGNTGELFF; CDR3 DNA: TGTGCCAGCAGAAAAGGGGGCAACACCGGGGAGCTGTTTTTT
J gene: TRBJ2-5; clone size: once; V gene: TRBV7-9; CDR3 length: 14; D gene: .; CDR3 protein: CASSLAGGQETQYF; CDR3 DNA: TGTGCCAGCAGCTTAGCGGGGGGACAAGAGACCCAGTACTTC
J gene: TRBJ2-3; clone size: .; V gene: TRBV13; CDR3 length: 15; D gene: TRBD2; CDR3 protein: CASSFREASTDTQYF; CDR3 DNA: TGTGCCAGCAGCTTCCGGGAGGCCAGCACAGATACGCAGTATTTT
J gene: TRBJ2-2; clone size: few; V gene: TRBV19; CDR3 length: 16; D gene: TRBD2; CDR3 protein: CASSITTSGGTGELFF; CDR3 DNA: TGTGCCAGTAGTATTACGACTAGCGGAGGCACCGGGGAGCTGTTTTTT
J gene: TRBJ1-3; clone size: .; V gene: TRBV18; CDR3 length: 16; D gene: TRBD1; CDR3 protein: CASSPRDRGRGNTIYF; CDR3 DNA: TGTGCCAGCTCACCGAGGGACAGGGGGCGCGGAAACACCATATATTTT
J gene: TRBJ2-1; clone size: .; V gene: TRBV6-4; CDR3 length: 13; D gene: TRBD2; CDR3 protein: CASSPGTSNEQFF; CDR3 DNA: TGTGCCAGCAGCCCCGGGACTAGCAATGAGCAGTTCTTC
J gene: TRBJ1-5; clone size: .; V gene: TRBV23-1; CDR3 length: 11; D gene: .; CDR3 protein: CASSQQQPQHF; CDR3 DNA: TGCGCCAGCAGTCAACAACAGCCCCAGCATTTT
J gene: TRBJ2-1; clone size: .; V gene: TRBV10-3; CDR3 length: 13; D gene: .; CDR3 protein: CAISGVASSEQFF; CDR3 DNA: TGTGCCATCAGTGGGGTAGCCTCGAGTGAGCAGTTCTTC
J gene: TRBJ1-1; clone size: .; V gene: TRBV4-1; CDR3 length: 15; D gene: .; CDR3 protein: CASSDFRGRNTEAFF; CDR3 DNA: TGCGCCAGCAGCGATTTCAGAGGGAGGAACACTGAAGCTTTCTTT
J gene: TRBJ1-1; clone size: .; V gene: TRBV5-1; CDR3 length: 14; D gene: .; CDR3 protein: CASSSSPGNTEAFF; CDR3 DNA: TGCGCCAGCAGCTCCTCTCCGGGGAACACTGAAGCTTTCTTT
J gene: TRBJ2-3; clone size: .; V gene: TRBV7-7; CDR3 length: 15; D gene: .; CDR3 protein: CASSFSSGNTDTQYF; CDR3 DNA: TGTGCCAGCAGCTTCAGCAGCGGTAACACAGATACGCAGTATTTT
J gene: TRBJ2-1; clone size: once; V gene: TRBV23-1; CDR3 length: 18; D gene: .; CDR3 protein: CASPDGADTKGSYNEQFF; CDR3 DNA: TGCGCCAGCCCCGATGGGGCGGATACAAAGGGCTCCTACAATGAGCAGTTCTTC
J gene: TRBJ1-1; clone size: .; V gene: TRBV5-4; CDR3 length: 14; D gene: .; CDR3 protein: CASRLITGNTEAFF; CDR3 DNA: TGTGCCAGCAGGCTAATCACAGGGAACACTGAAGCTTTCTTT